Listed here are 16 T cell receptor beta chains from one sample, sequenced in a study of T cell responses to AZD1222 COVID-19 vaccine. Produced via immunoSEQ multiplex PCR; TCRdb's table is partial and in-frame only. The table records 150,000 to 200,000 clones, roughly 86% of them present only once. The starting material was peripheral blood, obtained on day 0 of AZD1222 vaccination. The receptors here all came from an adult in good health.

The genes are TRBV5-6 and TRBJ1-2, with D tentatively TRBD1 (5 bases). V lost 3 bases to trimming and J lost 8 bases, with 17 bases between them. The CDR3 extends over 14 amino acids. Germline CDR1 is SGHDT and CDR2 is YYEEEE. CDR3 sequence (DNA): TGTGCCAGCAGCTCGACACAGGACCCCTGGGGCTACACCTTC. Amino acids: CASSSTQDPWGYTF.

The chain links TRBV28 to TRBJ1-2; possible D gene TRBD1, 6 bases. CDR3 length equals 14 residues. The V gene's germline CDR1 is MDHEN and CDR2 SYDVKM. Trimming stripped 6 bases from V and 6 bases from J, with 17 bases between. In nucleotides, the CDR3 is TGTGCCAGCAGAACCCCCTCTGGGACACATGGCTACACCTTC. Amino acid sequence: CASRTPSGTHGYTF.

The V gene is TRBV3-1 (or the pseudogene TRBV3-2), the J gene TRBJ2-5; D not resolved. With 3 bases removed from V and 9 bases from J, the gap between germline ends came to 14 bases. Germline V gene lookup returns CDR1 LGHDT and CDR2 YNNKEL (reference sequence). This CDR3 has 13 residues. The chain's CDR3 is CASSHQRQWAQYF. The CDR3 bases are TGTGCCAGCAGCCATCAGCGACAATGGGCCCAGTACTTC.

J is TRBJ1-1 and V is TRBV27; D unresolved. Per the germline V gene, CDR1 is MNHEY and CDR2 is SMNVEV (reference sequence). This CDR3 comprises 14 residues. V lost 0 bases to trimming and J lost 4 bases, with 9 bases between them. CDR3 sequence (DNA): TGTGCCAGCAGTTTATCACGGGGAAGCACTGAAGCTTTCTTT. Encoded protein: CASSLSRGSTEAFF.

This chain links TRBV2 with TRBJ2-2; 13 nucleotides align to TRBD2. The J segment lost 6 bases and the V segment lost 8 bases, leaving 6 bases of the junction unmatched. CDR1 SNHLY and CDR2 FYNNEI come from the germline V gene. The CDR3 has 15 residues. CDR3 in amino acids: CASLGTSGNAGELFF. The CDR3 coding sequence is TGTGCCAGCCTGGGGACTAGCGGGAATGCCGGGGAGCTGTTTTTT.

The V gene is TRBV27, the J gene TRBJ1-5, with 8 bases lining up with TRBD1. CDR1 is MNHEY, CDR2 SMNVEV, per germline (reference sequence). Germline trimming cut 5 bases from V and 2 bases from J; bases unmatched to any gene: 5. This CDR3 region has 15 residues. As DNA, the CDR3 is TGTGCCAGCAGTATCACAGGGGGACGCAATCAGCCCCAGCATTTT. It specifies CASSITGGRNQPQHF.

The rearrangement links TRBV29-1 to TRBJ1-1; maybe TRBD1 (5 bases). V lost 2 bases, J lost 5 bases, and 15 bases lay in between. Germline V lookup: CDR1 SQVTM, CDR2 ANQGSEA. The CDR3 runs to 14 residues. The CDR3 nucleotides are TGCAGCGTTGAAAACCAGGGAAGTTTGACTGAAGCTTTCTTT. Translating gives CSVENQGSLTEAFF.

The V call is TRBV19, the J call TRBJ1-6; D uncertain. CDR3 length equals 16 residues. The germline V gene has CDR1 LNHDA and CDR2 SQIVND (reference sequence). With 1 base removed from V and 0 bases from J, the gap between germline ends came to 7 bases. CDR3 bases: TGTGCCAGTAGTATAGTGCCGAGCTCCTATAATTCACCCCTCCACTTT. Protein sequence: CASSIVPSSYNSPLHF.

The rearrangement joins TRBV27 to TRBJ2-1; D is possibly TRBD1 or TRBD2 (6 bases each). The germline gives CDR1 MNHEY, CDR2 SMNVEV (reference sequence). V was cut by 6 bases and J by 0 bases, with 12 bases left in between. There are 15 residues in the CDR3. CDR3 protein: CASRVGGSSYNEQFF. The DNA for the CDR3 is TGTGCCAGCAGGGTCGGGGGCAGCTCCTACAATGAGCAGTTCTTC.

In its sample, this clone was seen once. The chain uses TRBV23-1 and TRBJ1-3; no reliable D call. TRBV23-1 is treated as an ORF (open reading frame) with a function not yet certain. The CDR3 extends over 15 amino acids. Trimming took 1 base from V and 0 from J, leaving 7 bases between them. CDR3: CASSQLGSSGNTIYF. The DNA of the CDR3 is TGCGCCAGCAGTCAATTAGGTTCCTCTGGAAACACCATATATTTT.

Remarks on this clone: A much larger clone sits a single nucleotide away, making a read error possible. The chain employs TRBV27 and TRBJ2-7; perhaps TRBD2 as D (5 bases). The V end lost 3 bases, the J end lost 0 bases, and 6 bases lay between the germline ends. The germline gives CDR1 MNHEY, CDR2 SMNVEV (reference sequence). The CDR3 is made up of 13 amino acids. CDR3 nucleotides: TGTGCCAGCAGTTTGAGGGCCTCCTACGAGCAGTACTTC. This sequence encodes CASSLRASYEQYF.

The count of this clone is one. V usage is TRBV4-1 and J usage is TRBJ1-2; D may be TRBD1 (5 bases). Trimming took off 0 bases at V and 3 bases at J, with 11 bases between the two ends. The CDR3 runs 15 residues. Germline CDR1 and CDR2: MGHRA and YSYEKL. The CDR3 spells CASSQDAGADYGYTF. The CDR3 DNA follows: TGCGCCAGCAGCCAAGATGCTGGGGCTGACTATGGCTACACCTTC.

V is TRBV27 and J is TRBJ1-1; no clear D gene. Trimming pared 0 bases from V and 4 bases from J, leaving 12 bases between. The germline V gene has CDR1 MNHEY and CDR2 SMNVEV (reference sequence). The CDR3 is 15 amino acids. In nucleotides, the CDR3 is TGTGCCAGCAGTTTATCACGGGTGGGGATCACTGAAGCTTTCTTT. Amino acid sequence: CASSLSRVGITEAFF.

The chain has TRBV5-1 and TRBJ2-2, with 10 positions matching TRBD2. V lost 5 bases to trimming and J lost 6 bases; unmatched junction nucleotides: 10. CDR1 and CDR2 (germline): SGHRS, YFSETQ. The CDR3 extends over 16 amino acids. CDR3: CASSSIAGGYAGELFF. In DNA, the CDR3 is TGCGCCAGCAGTTCAATAGCGGGAGGCTACGCCGGGGAGCTGTTTTTT.

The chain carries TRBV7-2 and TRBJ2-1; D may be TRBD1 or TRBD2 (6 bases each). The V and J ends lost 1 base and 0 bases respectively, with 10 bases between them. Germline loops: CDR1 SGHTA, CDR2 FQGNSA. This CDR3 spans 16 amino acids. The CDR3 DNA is TGTGCCAGCAGCTTAGTAGGGGGGAGCTCCTACAATGAGCAGTTCTTC. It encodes CASSLVGGSSYNEQFF.

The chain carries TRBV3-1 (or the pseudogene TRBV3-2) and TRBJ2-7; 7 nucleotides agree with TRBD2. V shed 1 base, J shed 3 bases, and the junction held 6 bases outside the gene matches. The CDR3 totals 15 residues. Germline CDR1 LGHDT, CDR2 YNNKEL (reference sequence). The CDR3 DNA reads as TGTGCCAGCAGCCAAGGACTAGCTTACAACTACGAGCAGTACTTC. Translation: CASSQGLAYNYEQYF.